This record looks at one T cell receptor beta chain sequence and its context. Its antigen is not known. The trim removed 9 bases at V and 4 bases at J, leaving 4 bases unmatched. CDR3 length equals 13 residues. From germline, CDR1 is KGHDR and CDR2 SFDVKD. The sample originates from a study of T-cell memory formation after mild COVID-19. Study-wide background: For the most part, TCR clusters were specific to one donor. General study points: Mainly in CM and EM were contracting CD4+ clones; CD8+ were in EMRA. Clones that got smaller from day 15 to 85 had even CD4/CD8, while clones growing later tipped toward CD4+. SARS-CoV-2 specificity of second-wave clones peaking day 37 was unconfirmed.

TCRdb redid the calling of the 5' RACE reads with MiXCR, one entry per CDR3 protein. The table has about 620,000 distinct CDR3 sequences, roughly 18% seen once; the top ten hold 12%. This TCR was recovered from an adult woman who had mild COVID-19 (a few samples of this study predate the infection). Cell type and time point are not known. The chain joins TRBV24-1 to TRBJ2-1, with 8 bases aligning to TRBD1. The specimen sequenced was PBMCs or a T cell subset sorted from them (not recorded which). This CDR3 reads CATGQGRYNEQFF. CDR3 nucleotides: TGTGCCACCGGACAGGGACGTTACAATGAGCAGTTCTTC.